A selection of T cell receptor beta chains follows, all from one sample in a study of blood T cell repertoires in COVID-19. Profiled with immunoSEQ multiplex PCR; TCRdb holds only in-frame clones, not every one. The sample yields 150,000 to 200,000 clones, 70% to 90% seen once. The sequenced sample was peripheral blood. The source is a human donor in a cohort sampled during active COVID-19. CDR3s include the opening cysteine and the closing phenylalanine or tryptophan. D genes are given only for firm matches. Rows may omit the clone size; those that give it use once, few, many or a size class.

j_call d_call v_call clone_size cdr3_aa cdr3_nt
TRBJ2-5 . TRBV24-1 . CATSGRNGSPSPQRRETQYF TGTGCCACCAGTGGACGTAACGGGTCCCCAAGCCCCCAAAGGCGAGAGACCCAGTACTTC
TRBJ1-4 TRBD1 TRBV23-1 . CATQSGPNKQGAKAKLFF TGCGCCACCCAGTCGGGGCCAAATAAACAGGGGGCGAAGGCGAAACTGTTTTTT
TRBJ2-2 . TRBV27 . CATSGSGELFF TGTGCCACCTCCGGGAGCGGGGAGCTGTTTTTT
TRBJ2-7 TRBD2 TRBV28 once CASRTAGGLYEQYF TGTGCCAGCAGAACGGCGGGAGGTCTCTACGAGCAGTACTTC
TRBJ2-7 TRBD1 TRBV7-9 . CASSLVGTGQEQYF TGTGCCAGCAGCTTAGTGGGGACAGGTCAAGAGCAGTACTTC
TRBJ2-7 TRBD1 TRBV6-5 . CASSYSNRGLYEQYF TGTGCCAGCAGTTACTCGAACAGGGGGCTCTACGAGCAGTACTTC
TRBJ1-5 TRBD1 TRBV9 . CASSHPRDRGPYSNQPQHF TGTGCCAGCAGCCACCCTCGGGACAGGGGACCTTATAGCAATCAGCCCCAGCATTTT
TRBJ1-6 . TRBV6-1 . CASSERQSNSPLHF TGTGCCAGCAGTGAGAGGCAGTCTAATTCACCCCTCCACTTT
TRBJ2-2 TRBD2 TRBV10-3 . CATRLAENTGELFF TGTGCCACCAGACTAGCGGAGAACACCGGGGAGCTGTTTTTT
TRBJ1-6 TRBD1 TRBV4-1 . CASSLGQGSDNSPLHF TGCGCCAGCAGCCTGGGACAGGGGTCGGATAATTCACCCCTCCACTTT
TRBJ1-1 TRBD1 TRBV2 . CASRDRDTEAFF TGTGCCAGCAGGGACAGGGACACTGAAGCTTTCTTT
TRBJ2-3 TRBD2 TRBV27 once CASSLLAGVTDTQYF TGTGCCAGCAGTTTACTAGCGGGAGTAACAGATACGCAGTATTTT
TRBJ2-3 . TRBV27 . CASKKNQGMGTDTQYF TGTGCCAGCAAAAAGAACCAGGGAATGGGCACAGATACGCAGTATTTT
TRBJ1-2 . TRBV10-3 . CAISGREGFNYGYTF TGTGCCATCAGCGGGAGAGAGGGTTTCAACTATGGCTACACCTTC
TRBJ2-3 . TRBV7-9 . CASSLALGGVSTDTQYF TGTGCCAGCAGCTTAGCGCTTGGCGGGGTAAGCACAGATACGCAGTATTTT
TRBJ1-6 . TRBV27 once CATSTINSPLHF TGTGCCACCTCTACCATCAATTCACCCCTCCACTTT
TRBJ2-3 . TRBV3-1/TRBV3-2 . CASSQVLAASTDTQYF TGTGCCAGCAGCCAAGTTTTAGCAGCGAGCACAGATACGCAGTATTTT
TRBJ1-1 . TRBV4-1 . CASSPGTLNTEAFF TGCGCCAGCAGCCCCGGGACACTGAACACTGAAGCTTTCTTT
TRBJ2-7 . TRBV28 few CASLTNSYEQYF TGTGCCAGCCTTACAAACTCCTACGAGCAGTACTTC
TRBJ2-3 . TRBV7-2 once CASSLGGATDTQYF TGTGCCAGCAGCTTAGGTGGGGCCACAGATACGCAGTATTTT
TRBJ2-7 . TRBV5-1 . CASSLTNSDEQYF TGCGCCAGCAGCTTGACCAATAGCGACGAGCAGTACTTC
TRBJ1-2 . TRBV7-8 . CASSWGTDYGYTF TGTGCCAGCAGCTGGGGCACGGATTATGGCTACACCTTC
TRBJ2-2 TRBD1 TRBV6-5 . CASRGQGIAGELFF TGTGCCAGCAGGGGACAGGGGATCGCCGGGGAGCTGTTTTTT
TRBJ1-1 . TRBV4-1 few CASSPTGAGSNTEAFF TGCGCCAGCAGCCCTACTGGGGCAGGATCGAACACTGAAGCTTTCTTT
TRBJ2-2 TRBD2 TRBV18 once CASSPRSTSGGTGELFF TGTGCCAGCTCACCACGGTCGACTAGCGGGGGAACCGGGGAGCTGTTTTTT
TRBJ2-7 . TRBV7-9 . CASSSTPSYEQYF TGTGCCAGCAGCTCGACACCTTCCTACGAGCAGTACTTC
TRBJ1-5 TRBD1 TRBV19 . CASSSRDRVNQPQHF TGTGCCAGTAGTTCCCGGGACAGGGTCAATCAGCCCCAGCATTTT
TRBJ2-7 TRBD1 TRBV29-1 . CSVGDSPYEQYF TGCAGCGTTGGGGACAGCCCCTACGAGCAGTACTTC
TRBJ2-1 TRBD2 TRBV5-4 . CASSLAGRGGRNEQFF TGTGCCAGCAGCTTGGCGGGGCGGGGGGGCCGTAATGAGCAGTTCTTC
TRBJ1-1 TRBD1 TRBV7-2 few CASSWTGVNTEAFF TGTGCCAGCAGCTGGACAGGGGTAAACACTGAAGCTTTCTTT
TRBJ1-1 . TRBV7-9 . CASSSQGIGTEAFF TGTGCCAGCAGCTCTCAGGGGATTGGGACTGAAGCTTTCTTT
TRBJ2-7 . TRBV5-4 . CASSMDKGPYEQYF TGTGCCAGCAGCATGGACAAGGGGCCCTACGAGCAGTACTTC
TRBJ2-1 TRBD1 TRBV4-1 . CASSQEIGTGAYNEQFF TGCGCCAGCAGCCAAGAGATCGGGACAGGGGCCTACAATGAGCAGTTCTTC
TRBJ2-7 TRBD2 TRBV4-2 . CASSQDVAGGSYEQYF TGTGCCAGCAGCCAAGATGTCGCGGGAGGGTCCTACGAGCAGTACTTC
TRBJ1-2 . TRBV30 . CAWKLRDGGYTF TGTGCATGGAAATTACGGGATGGTGGCTACACCTTC
TRBJ1-3 . TRBV5-1 . CASSLEGDSGNTIYF TGCGCCAGCAGCTTGGAAGGGGACTCTGGAAACACCATATATTTT
TRBJ1-2 . TRBV19 few CASSIPGHISYGYTF TGTGCCAGTAGTATCCCCGGACATATTAGCTATGGCTACACCTTC
TRBJ2-3 . TRBV11-2 . CASSWGGANTQYF TGTGCCAGCAGCTGGGGCGGAGCAAATACGCAGTATTTT
TRBJ1-2 . TRBV7-8 . CASSVQGTYGYTF TGTGCCAGCAGCGTACAGGGAACCTATGGCTACACCTTC